This T cell receptor (beta chain) was sequenced in a study of blood T cell repertoires in COVID-19. CDR3 size: 14 residues. Germline lookup yields CDR1 KGHDR and CDR2 SFDVKD. Trimming stripped 8 bases from V and 5 bases from J, with 17 bases between. Here immunoSEQ multiplex PCR was the method, and the copy in TCRdb shows in-frame clones only, minus some. This table holds some 100,000 clones, around 90% found once. The TCR sequence derives from a woman older than 75 with active COVID-19. The chain couples TRBV24-1 to TRBJ1-2; D is perhaps TRBD1 (6 bases). The specimen was peripheral blood. The CDR3 DNA follows: TGTGCCACCATACAGGGAGGGATTGAGTATGGCTACACCTTC. It translates to CATIQGGIEYGYTF.